Below, one T cell receptor (beta chain) is given with its context. The antigen is not known. PCR was performed a second time for about 7 to 12 cycles using a sample-barcoded 5' primer and a J-beta primer mix. TCRdb used MiXCR to reprocess the 5' RACE reads, holding one entry per CDR3 protein. The table lists some 710,000 distinct CDR3 sequences, around 45% of them singletons. With 3 bases clipped from V and 9 bases from J, the junction kept 9 bases outside the gene matches. Germline lookup yields CDR1 KGHSH and CDR2 LQKENI. This CDR3 is built from 15 residues. The sample comes from a study of blood T cells in healthy people across ages. Whole-study findings and limits: Higher diversity and more naive CD4+ cells were features of long-lived donors, compared to aged donors.

The TCR comes from a man older than 75 in good health. The chain recombines TRBV18 with TRBJ2-1, with 9 bases identical to TRBD2. The sample taken for sequencing was blood. The CDR3 region has the DNA TGTGCCAGCTCACCGGGGGGGACTAGCTCAATTGAGCAGTTCTTC. Its protein product is CASSPGGTSSIEQFF.